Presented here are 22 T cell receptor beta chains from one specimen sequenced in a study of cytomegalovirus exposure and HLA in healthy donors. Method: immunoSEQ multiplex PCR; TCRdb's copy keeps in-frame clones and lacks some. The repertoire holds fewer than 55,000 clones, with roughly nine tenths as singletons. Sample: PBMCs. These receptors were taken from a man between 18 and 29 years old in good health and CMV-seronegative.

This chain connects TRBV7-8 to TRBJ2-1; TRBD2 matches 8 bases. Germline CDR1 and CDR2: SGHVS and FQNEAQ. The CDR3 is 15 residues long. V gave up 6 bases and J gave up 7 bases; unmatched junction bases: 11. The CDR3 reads CASRPLAGGKNEQFF. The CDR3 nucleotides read TGTGCCAGCAGGCCTCTAGCGGGTGGGAAGAATGAGCAGTTCTTC. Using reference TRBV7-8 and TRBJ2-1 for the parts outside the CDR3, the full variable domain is GAGVSQSPRYKVAKRGQDVALRCDPISGHVSLFWYQQALGQGPEFLTYFQNEAQLDKSGLPSDRFFAERPEGSVSTLKIQRTQQEDSAVYLCASRPLAGGKNEQFFGPGTRLTVL.

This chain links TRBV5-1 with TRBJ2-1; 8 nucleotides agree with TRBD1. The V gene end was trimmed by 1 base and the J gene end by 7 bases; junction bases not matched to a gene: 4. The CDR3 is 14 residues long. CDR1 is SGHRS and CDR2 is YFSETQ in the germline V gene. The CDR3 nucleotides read TGCGCCAGCAGCTTGTATACAGGGGGAAATGAGCAGTTCTTC. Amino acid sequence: CASSLYTGGNEQFF.

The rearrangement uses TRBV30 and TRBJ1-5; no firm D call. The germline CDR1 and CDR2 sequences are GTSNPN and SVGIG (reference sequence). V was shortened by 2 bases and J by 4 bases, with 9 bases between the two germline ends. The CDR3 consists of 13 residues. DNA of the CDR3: TGTGCCTGGAGTCGGACGGGGAATCAGCCCCAGCATTTT. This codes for CAWSRTGNQPQHF.

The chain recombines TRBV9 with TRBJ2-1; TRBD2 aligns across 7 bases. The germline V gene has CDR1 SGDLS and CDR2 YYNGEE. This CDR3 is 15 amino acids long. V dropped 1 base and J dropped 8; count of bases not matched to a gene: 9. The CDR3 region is CASSVQGGRGHEQFF. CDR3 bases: TGTGCCAGCAGCGTACAAGGCGGGAGAGGCCATGAGCAGTTCTTC.

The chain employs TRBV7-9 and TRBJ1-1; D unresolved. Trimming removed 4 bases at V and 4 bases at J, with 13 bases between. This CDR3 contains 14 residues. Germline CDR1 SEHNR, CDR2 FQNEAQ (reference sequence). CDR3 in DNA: TGTGCCAGCAGCTCGACCCGGGGTACCACTGAAGCTTTCTTT. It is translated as CASSSTRGTTEAFF.

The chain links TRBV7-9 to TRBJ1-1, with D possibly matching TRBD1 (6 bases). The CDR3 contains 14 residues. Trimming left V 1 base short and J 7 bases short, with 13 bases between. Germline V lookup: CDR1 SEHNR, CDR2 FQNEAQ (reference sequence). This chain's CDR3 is CASSLDRARDEAFF. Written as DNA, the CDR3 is TGTGCCAGCAGCTTAGACAGGGCGAGAGATGAAGCTTTCTTT.

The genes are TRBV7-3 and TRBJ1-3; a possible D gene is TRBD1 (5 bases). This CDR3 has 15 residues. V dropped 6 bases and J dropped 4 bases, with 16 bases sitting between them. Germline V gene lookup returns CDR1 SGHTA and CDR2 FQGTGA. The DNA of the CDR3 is TGTGCCAGCAGTCGAGAAGCAGGGTTGGGAAACACCATATATTTT. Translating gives CASSREAGLGNTIYF.

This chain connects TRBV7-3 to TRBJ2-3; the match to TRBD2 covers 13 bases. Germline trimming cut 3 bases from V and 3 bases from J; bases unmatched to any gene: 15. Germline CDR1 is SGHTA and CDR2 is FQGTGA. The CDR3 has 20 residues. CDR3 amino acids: CASSLVPGLAGRGATDTQYF. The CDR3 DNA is TGTGCCAGCAGCTTGGTCCCGGGACTAGCGGGAAGGGGGGCGACAGATACGCAGTATTTT.

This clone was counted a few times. CDR3 sequence (DNA): TGTGCCAGCAGTTTAAAACGGGGAGGAGGGACCCAGTACTTC. Protein product: CASSLKRGGGTQYF. V gene TRBV27 combines with J gene TRBJ2-5; maybe TRBD2 (6 bases). This CDR3 region has 14 residues. CDR1 MNHEY and CDR2 SMNVEV come from the germline V gene (reference sequence). The V and J ends lost 2 bases and 7 bases respectively, with 14 bases between them.

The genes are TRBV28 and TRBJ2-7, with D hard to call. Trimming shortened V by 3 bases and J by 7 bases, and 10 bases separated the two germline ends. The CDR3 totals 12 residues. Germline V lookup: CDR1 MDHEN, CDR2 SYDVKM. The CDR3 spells CASSLRAGEQYF. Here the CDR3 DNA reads TGTGCCAGCAGTTTGAGAGCAGGTGAGCAGTACTTC.

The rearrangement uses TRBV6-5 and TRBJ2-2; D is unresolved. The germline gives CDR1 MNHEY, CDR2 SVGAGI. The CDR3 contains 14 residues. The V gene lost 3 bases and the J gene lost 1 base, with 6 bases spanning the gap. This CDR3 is CASSYSGNTGELFF. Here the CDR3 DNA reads TGTGCCAGCAGTTATTCGGGGAACACCGGGGAGCTGTTTTTT.

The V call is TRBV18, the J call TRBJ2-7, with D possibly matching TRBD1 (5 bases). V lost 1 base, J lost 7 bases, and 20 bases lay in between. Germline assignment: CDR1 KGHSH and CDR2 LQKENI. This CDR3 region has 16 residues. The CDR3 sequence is CASSPLDTGYLGEQYF. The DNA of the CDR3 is TGTGCCAGCTCACCACTGGACACTGGCTACCTAGGGGAGCAGTACTTC.

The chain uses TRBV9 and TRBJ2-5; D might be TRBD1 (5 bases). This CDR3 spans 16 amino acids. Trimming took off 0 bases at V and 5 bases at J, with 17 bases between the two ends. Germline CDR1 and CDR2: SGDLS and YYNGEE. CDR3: CASSVVPQGRLETQYF. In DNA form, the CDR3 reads TGTGCCAGCAGCGTAGTCCCGCAGGGCAGGTTGGAGACCCAGTACTTC.

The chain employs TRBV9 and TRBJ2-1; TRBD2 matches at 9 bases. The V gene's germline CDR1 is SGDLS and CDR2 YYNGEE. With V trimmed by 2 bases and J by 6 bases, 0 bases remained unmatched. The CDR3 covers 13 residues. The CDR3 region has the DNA TGTGCCAGCAGCGTGACTAGCGGCAATGAGCAGTTCTTC. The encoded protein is CASSVTSGNEQFF.

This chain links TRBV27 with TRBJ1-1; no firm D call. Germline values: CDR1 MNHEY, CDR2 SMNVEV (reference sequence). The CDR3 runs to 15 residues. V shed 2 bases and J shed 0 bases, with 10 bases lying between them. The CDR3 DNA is TGTGCCAGCAGTTTAGTCGGGGAAGTGAACACTGAAGCTTTCTTT. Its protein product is CASSLVGEVNTEAFF.

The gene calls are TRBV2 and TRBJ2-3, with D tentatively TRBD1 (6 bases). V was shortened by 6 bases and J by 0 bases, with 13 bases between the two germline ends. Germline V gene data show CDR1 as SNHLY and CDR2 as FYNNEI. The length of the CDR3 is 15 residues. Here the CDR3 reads CASSFSGVSTDTQYF. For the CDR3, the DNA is TGTGCCAGCAGCTTCTCAGGGGTTAGCACAGATACGCAGTATTTT. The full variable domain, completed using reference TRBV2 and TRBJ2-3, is EPEVTQTPSHQVTQMGQEVILRCVPISNHLYFYWYRQILGQKVEFLVSFYNNEISEKSEIFDDQFSVERPDGSNFTLKIRSTKLEDSAMYFCASSFSGVSTDTQYFGPGTRLTVL.

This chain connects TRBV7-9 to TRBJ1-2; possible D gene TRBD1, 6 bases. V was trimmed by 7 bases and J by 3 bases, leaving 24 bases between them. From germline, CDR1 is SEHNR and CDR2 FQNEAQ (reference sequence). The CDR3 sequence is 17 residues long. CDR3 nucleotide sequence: TGTGCCAGCACCCCCCGAGGGACAAAGGGTAGTCACTATGGCTACACCTTC. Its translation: CASTPRGTKGSHYGYTF.

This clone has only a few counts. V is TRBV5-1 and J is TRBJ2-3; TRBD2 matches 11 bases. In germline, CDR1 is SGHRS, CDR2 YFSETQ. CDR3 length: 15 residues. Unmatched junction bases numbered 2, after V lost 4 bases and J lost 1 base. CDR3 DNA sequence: TGCGCCAGCAGCGTACTAGCGGGAGGCACAGATACGCAGTATTTT. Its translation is CASSVLAGGTDTQYF.

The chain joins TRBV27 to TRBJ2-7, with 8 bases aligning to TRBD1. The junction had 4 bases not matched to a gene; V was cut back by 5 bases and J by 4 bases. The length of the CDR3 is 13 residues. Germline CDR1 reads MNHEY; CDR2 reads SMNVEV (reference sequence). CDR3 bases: TGTGCCAGCAGTCCCCGACAGGGGTACGAGCAGTACTTC. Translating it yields CASSPRQGYEQYF.

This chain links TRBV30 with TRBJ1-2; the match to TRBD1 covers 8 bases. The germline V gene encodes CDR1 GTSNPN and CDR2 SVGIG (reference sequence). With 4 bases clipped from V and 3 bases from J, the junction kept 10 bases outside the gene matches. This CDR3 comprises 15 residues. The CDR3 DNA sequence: TGTGCCTGGAACTTCCCAGGGGGCGCTCACTATGGCTACACCTTC. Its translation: CAWNFPGGAHYGYTF.

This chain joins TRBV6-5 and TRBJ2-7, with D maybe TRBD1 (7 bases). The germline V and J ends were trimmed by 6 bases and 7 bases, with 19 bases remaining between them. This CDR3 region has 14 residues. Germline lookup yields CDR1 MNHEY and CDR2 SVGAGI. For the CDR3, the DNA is TGTGCCAGCAGCCTACGCAGGGGGGTGGGTGAGCAGTACTTC. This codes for CASSLRRGVGEQYF.

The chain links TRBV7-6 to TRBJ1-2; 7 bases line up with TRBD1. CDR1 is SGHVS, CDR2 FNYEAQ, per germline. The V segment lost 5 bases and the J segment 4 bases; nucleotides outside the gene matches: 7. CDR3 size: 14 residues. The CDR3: CASSPGGVGYGYTF. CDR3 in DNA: TGTGCCAGCAGCCCAGGGGGTGTGGGCTATGGCTACACCTTC.